Presented here are 20 T cell receptor beta chains from one specimen sequenced in a study of shared clonotypes between healthy human individuals. Repertoires were generated with immunoSEQ multiplex PCR, while TCRdb's copy carries only in-frame clones and drops some. Of some 2 million clones listed, about 95% were seen once; the top ten hold around 1.1%. Naive CD8 cells, CD45RO-negative and positively selected for CCR7, excluded terminally differentiated effector memory CD45RA+ cells. Sequencing was carried out using naive CD8+ T cells sorted from blood. The receptors originated from a man between 18 and 29 years old in good health.

This clone turned up a few times. The rearrangement joins TRBV7-9 to TRBJ1-2; 7 bases are shared with TRBD1. After removal of 5 bases from V and 8 bases from J, the junction contained 5 bases not matched to a gene. Germline CDR1 and CDR2: SEHNR and FQNEAQ (reference sequence). This CDR3 contains 12 residues. The CDR3 sequence: CASSPTGLGYTF. In DNA form, the CDR3 reads TGTGCCAGCAGCCCGACAGGGTTGGGCTACACCTTC.

This sequence joins TRBV13 and TRBJ1-4, with a possible D match to TRBD1 (6 bases). CDR1 and CDR2 (germline): PRHDT, FYEKMQ (reference sequence). Trimming pared 4 bases from V and 6 bases from J, leaving 15 bases between. This CDR3 has 15 amino acids. The CDR3, as DNA: TGTGCCAGCAGCTCGGAGACAGGAGGACATGAAAAACTGTTTTTT. This gives the protein CASSSETGGHEKLFF.

V gene TRBV30 combines with J gene TRBJ2-1, with TRBD2 matching over 10 bases. The CDR3 runs to 21 residues. Germline V gene data show CDR1 as GTSNPN and CDR2 as SVGIG (reference sequence). V was pared by 1 base and J by 0 bases, with 18 bases of the junction left unmatched. The CDR3 coding sequence is TGTGCCTGGAGTGCAAACAGTTTGTCTAGCGGGGGTGTACTCTCCTACAATGAGCAGTTCTTC. Translation: CAWSANSLSSGGVLSYNEQFF.

This clone is a singleton in its sample. J is TRBJ1-4 and V is TRBV30; 9 nucleotides agree with TRBD1. CDR1 is GTSNPN, CDR2 SVGIG, per germline (reference sequence). The CDR3 spans 14 residues. V trimming: 2 bases; J trimming: 8 bases; junction bases outside the gene matches: 6. CDR3 nucleotide sequence: TGTGCCTGGAGTCCCGGGACAGGGAGGGAAAAACTGTTTTTT. Protein: CAWSPGTGREKLFF.

This chain connects TRBV30 to TRBJ2-7; D is unclear. Germline V gives CDR1 GTSNPN, CDR2 SVGIG (reference sequence). The CDR3 has 12 amino acids. V lost 0 bases, J lost 5 bases, and 8 bases lay in between. Here the CDR3 DNA reads TGTGCCTGGAGTGTAGTCATCAACGAGCAGTACTTC. Protein product: CAWSVVINEQYF.

This chain uses TRBV30 with TRBJ2-3; TRBD2 might be the D (5 bases). The CDR3 has 12 amino acids. V dropped 0 bases and J dropped 8 bases, with 9 bases sitting between them. The V gene's germline CDR1 is GTSNPN and CDR2 SVGIG (reference sequence). The CDR3: CAWSVLSGTQYF. In DNA, the CDR3 is TGTGCCTGGAGTGTACTAAGCGGTACGCAGTATTTT.

The chain is built from TRBV15 and TRBJ2-2; TRBD2 aligns across 11 bases. The J segment lost 0 bases and the V segment lost 3 bases, leaving 3 bases of the junction unmatched. CDR3 length: 17 amino acids. Germline V gene sequence: CDR1 LNHNV, CDR2 YYDKDF (reference sequence). In DNA, the CDR3 is TGTGCCACCAGCAGGGGACTAGCGGACACGAACACCGGGGAGCTGTTTTTT. Translation: CATSRGLADTNTGELFF.

This rearrangement joins TRBV27 to TRBJ2-1; 9 nucleotides align to TRBD2. V dropped 4 bases and J dropped 13; count of bases not matched to a gene: 8. CDR3 size: 13 residues. Germline V gene lookup returns CDR1 MNHEY and CDR2 SMNVEV (reference sequence). The DNA of the CDR3 is TGTGCCAGCAGTTCTGTTAGCGGGAGTCAACAGTTCTTC. Residues: CASSSVSGSQQFF.

In its sample, this clone was seen a few times. The rearrangement joins TRBV6-1 to TRBJ2-7, with 13 bases fitting TRBD2. Germline trimming cut 3 bases from V and 0 bases from J; bases unmatched to any gene: 2. The CDR3 has 16 residues. Germline CDR1 MNHNS, CDR2 SASEGT. The CDR3, as DNA: TGTGCCAGCAGTGAGGGACTAGCGGGGCGCTCCTACGAGCAGTACTTC. This codes for CASSEGLAGRSYEQYF.

The genes are TRBV30 and TRBJ1-1; possibly TRBD1 for D (6 bases). The CDR3 covers 13 residues. V was shortened by 0 bases and J by 3 bases, with 8 bases between the two germline ends. From germline, CDR1 is GTSNPN and CDR2 SVGIG (reference sequence). CDR3 nucleotides: TGTGCCTGGAGTGTAACAGGGTACACTGAAGCTTTCTTT. Its protein is CAWSVTGYTEAFF.

The rearrangement uses TRBV5-1 and TRBJ2-7; TRBD1 aligns across 7 bases. Germline V gene data show CDR1 as SGHRS and CDR2 as YFSETQ. J was trimmed by 0 bases and V by 0 bases; bases with no gene match: 3. This CDR3 comprises 15 residues. CDR3 region: CASSLGTGHSYEQYF. The DNA of the CDR3 is TGCGCCAGCAGCTTGGGGACAGGCCACTCCTACGAGCAGTACTTC.

This chain connects TRBV4-3 to TRBJ2-7; 9 positions match TRBD2. With 0 bases clipped from V and 7 bases from J, the junction kept 19 bases outside the gene matches. This CDR3 is 19 amino acids long. Per germline, CDR1 LGHNA and CDR2 YSLEER. CDR3 DNA: TGCGCCAGCAGCCAAGACCGTACCCTAGCGGGGACGCCCTCGTGGGAGCAGTACTTC. This encodes CASSQDRTLAGTPSWEQYF.

The chain carries TRBV7-2 and TRBJ2-7; 12 nucleotides align to TRBD1. J lost 4 bases, V lost 4 bases, and 8 bases had no gene match. Germline-derived CDR1 and CDR2 are SGHTA and FQGNSA. This CDR3 has 16 amino acids. The CDR3 nucleotides are TGTGCCAGCAGCTGGACCCCGGGACAGGGGGCTTACGAGCAGTACTTC. This encodes CASSWTPGQGAYEQYF. The whole variable domain, remainder taken from reference TRBV7-2 and TRBJ2-7, is GAGVSQSPSNKVTEKGKDVELRCDPISGHTALYWYRQSLGQGLEFLIYFQGNSAPDKSGLPSDRFSAERTGGSVSTLTIQRTQQEDSAVYLCASSWTPGQGAYEQYFGPGTRLTVT.

V and J are TRBV6-9 and TRBJ1-2; D gene uncertain. CDR1 is MNHGY, CDR2 SVAAGI, per germline. CDR3 length: 13 residues. V was pared by 6 bases and J by 8 bases, with 16 bases between. The CDR3 loop reads CASRTRAPWGYTF. The DNA of the CDR3 is TGTGCCAGCAGAACAAGGGCCCCATGGGGCTACACCTTC.

The rearrangement links TRBV9 to TRBJ1-1; 7 bases line up with TRBD1. V lost 3 bases and J lost 3; bases outside the gene matches: 5. CDR1 is SGDLS, CDR2 YYNGEE, per germline. CDR3 length equals 14 residues. The CDR3 DNA follows: TGTGCCAGCAGCGAGACAGGGTCCTACACTGAAGCTTTCTTT. It translates to CASSETGSYTEAFF.

The rearrangement links TRBV4-3 to TRBJ2-3, with TRBD1 matching 10 bases. Germline lookup yields CDR1 LGHNA and CDR2 YSLEER. V was clipped by 5 bases and J by 1 base; unmatched bases: 9. There are 17 residues in the CDR3. CDR3 sequence reads: CASSLTWTGGGTDTQYF. Here the CDR3 DNA reads TGCGCCAGCAGCTTAACTTGGACAGGGGGGGGCACAGATACGCAGTATTTT.

Regarding this clone: The same CDR3 is also encoded by other DNA sequences in this sample. The chain has TRBV9 and TRBJ2-1; 8 bases fit TRBD1. This CDR3 is 15 amino acids long. V shed 0 bases and J 7 bases; nucleotides not matched to a gene: 6. Germline V gene sequence: CDR1 SGDLS, CDR2 YYNGEE. The CDR3 DNA sequence: TGTGCCAGCAGCGTAGGACAGGGGCCGGGGAATGAGCAGTTCTTC. It translates to CASSVGQGPGNEQFF.

The chain employs TRBV27 and TRBJ2-2, with 8 bases matching TRBD2. CDR3 size: 16 residues. With 6 bases clipped from V and 0 bases from J, the junction kept 6 bases outside the gene matches. Germline CDR1 reads MNHEY; CDR2 reads SMNVEV (reference sequence). The CDR3 DNA follows: TGTGCCAGCAGCTTAGGGGGACTAGCGAACACCGGGGAGCTGTTTTTT. As protein: CASSLGGLANTGELFF.

CDR3 residues: CASSQAVQGGFGEKLFF. As DNA, the CDR3 is TGCGCCAGCAGCCAAGCGGTACAGGGGGGGTTTGGTGAAAAACTGTTTTTT. V and J are TRBV4-1 and TRBJ1-4; 8 nucleotides align to TRBD1. V lost 1 base and J lost 7; bases outside the gene matches: 11. In germline, CDR1 is MGHRA, CDR2 YSYEKL. The CDR3 sequence is 17 residues long.

This chain joins TRBV29-1 and TRBJ1-4; no reliable D call. CDR1 is SQVTM, CDR2 ANQGSEA, per germline. V lost 3 bases to trimming and J lost 8 bases, with 7 bases between them. The CDR3 is 11 residues long. This CDR3 is CSVDIREKLFF. In DNA form, the CDR3 reads TGCAGCGTTGACATACGGGAAAAACTGTTTTTT.